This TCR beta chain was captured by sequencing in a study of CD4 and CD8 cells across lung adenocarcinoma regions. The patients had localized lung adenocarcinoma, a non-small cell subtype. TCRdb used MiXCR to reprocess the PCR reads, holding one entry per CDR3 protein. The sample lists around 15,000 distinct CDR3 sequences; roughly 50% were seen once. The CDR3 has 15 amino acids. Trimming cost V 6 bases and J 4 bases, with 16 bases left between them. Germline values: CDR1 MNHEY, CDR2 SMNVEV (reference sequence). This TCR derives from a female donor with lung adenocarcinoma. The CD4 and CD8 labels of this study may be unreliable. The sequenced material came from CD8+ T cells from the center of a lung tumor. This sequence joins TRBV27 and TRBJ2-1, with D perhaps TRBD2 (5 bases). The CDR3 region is CASRTEEEIYNEQFF. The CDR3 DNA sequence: TGTGCCAGCAGGACTGAGGAGGAAATTTACAATGAGCAGTTCTTC.